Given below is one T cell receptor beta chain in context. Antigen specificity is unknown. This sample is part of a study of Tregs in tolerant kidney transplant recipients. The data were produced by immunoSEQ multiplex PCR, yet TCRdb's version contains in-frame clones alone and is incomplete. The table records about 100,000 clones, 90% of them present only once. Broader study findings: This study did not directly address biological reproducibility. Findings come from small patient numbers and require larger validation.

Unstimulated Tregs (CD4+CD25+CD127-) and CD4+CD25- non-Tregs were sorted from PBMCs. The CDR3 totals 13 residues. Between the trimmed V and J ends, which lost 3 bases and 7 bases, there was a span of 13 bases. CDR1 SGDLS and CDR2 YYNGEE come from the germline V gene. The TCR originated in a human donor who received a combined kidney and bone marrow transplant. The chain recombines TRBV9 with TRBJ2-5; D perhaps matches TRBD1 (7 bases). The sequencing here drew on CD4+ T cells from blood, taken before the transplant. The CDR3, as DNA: TGTGCCAGCAGCGAGCAGGGGGGTGGGACCCAGTACTTC. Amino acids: CASSEQGGGTQYF.